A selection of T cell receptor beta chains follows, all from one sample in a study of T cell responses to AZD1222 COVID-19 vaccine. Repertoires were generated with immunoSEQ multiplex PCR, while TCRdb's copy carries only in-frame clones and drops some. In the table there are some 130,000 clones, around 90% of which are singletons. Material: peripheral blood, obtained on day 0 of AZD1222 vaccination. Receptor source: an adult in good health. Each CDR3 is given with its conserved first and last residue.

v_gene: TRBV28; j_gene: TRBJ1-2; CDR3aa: CASSFGQRGYTF
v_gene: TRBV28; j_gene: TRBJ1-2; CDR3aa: CASRGTIDGESVYGYTF
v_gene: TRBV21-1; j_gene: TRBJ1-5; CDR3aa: CASTRPTPNQPQHF
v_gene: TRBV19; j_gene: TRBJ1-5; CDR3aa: CASSDHSNQPQHF
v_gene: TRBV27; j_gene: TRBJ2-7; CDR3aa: CASSLQGSEQYF
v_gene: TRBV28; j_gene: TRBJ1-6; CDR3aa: CASREQGTPLHF
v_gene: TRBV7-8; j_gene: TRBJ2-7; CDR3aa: CASSPGQGPYEQYF
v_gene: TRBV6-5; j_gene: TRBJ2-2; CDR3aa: CASSYSDTTKELFF
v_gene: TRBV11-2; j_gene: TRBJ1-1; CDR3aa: CASSLGTSNTEAFF
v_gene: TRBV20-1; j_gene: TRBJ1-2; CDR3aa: CSAPRNGYTF
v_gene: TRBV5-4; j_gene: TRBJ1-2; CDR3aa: CASSLAGLNYGYTF
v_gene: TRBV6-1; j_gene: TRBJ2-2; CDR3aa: CASSPGGGPGELFF
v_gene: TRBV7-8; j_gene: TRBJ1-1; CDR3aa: CASSLELRGDTEAFF
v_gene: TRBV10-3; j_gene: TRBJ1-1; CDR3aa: CAISDIRQGGTEAFF
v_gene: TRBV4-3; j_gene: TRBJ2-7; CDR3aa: CASSQDLSSGSIYEQYF
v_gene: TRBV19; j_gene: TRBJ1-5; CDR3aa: CASSVGGGPQPQHF
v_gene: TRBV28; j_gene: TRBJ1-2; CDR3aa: CASSSVLNGYTF
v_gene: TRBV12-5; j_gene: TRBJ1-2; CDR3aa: CASGLGINYGYTF
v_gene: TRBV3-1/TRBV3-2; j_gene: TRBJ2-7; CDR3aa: CASSQDSRDFEQYF
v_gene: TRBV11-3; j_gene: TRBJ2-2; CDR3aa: CASSSAAGGTGELFF
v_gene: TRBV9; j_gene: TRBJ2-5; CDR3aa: CASSVGTGWQETQYF
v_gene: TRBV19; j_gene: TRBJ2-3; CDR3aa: CASSILGVTDTQYF
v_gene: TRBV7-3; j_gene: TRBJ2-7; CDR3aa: CASRGGPTGAYEQYF
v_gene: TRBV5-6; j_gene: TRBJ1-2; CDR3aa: CASSGWVGTSNYGYTF
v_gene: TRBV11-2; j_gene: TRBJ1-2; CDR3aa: CASSLDLAGGYGYTF
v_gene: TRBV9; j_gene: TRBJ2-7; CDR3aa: CASSPGGGHEQYF
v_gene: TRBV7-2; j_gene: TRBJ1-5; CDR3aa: CASSLDSTNQPQHF
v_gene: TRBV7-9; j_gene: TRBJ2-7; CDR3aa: CASSFGTRVDYEQYF
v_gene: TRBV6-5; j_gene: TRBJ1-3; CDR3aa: CASSTGTSSGNTIYF
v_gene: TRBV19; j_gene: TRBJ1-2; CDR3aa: CASSIGVTGDGYGYTF
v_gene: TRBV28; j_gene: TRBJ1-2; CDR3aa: CASSLGSVGYTF
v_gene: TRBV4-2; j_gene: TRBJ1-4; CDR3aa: CASSQEAGEKLFF
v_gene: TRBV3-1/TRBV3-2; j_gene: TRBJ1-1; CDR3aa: CASSHPRLNRGRNTEAFF
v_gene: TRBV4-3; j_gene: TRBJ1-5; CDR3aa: CASSQVRVGEPQHF
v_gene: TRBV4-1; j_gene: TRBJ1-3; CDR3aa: CASSSPGGDSGNTIYF
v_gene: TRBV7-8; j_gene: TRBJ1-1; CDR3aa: CASSLRGGRKGVRTEAFF
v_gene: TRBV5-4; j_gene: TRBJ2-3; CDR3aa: CASGARGLAEADTQYF
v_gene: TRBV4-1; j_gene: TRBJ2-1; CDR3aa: CASSQDRASGRGNYNEQFF
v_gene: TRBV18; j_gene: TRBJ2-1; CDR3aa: CASSYGTDYNEQFF
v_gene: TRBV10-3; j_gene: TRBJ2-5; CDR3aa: CAIRGQAGETQYF
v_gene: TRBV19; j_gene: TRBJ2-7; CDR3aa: CASSSGGSSYEQYF
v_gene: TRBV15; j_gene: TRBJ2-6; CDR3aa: CATRTSGANVLTF
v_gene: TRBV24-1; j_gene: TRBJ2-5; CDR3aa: CATQKGDRGETQYF
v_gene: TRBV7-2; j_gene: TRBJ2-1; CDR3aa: CASSLEAWGANEQFF
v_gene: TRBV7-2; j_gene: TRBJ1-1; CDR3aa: CASSLRGLGGEAFF
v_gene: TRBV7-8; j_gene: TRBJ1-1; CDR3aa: CASSSRRGMNTEAFF
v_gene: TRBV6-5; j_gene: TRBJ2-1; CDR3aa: CASSLRQEGGNEQFF
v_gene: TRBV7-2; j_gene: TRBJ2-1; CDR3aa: CASSFPELVYNEQFF
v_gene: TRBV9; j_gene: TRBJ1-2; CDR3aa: CASREGAGGYTF
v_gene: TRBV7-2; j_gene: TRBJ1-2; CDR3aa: CASSQSGDAGYGYTF
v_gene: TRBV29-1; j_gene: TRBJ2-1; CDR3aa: CSVEPPGSYNEQFF
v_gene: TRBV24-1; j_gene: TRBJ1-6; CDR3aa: CATSKGQGPSSYNSPLHF
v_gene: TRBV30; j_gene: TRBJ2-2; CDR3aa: CAWRRIRGQGAPGELFF
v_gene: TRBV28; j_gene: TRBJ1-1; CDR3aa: CASSWGQGWTEAFF
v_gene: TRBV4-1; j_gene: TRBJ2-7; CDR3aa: CASSQVLSSYEQYF
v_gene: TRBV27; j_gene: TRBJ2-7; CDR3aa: CASSPRQGEQYF
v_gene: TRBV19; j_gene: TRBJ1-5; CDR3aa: CASSIAKGQGVDQPQHF
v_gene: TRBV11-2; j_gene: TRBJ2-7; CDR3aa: CASSLVSYEQYF
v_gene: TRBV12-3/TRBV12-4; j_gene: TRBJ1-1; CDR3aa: CASSLGGVSEAFF